This TCR beta chain was sequenced during a study of shared clonotypes between healthy human individuals. Whole-study results and caveats: Only blood samples were collected, and tissue repertoires likely differ. Relative to their counterparts shared across all four donors, non-shared clonotypes exhibited diminished generation probabilities.

CD4+ cells were split into CD45RA+ naive and CD45RA-negative memory subsets. Several immunoSEQ 96-well plates shared each subset's DNA, each plate a replicate. Sequencing was performed with immunoSEQ multiplex PCR; in TCRdb, only in-frame clones are kept and a portion is missing. The sample holds 600,000 to 750,000 clones, about three quarters seen once. A single count supports this clone. Antigen unknown. V lost 5 bases and J 0 bases, leaving 17 bases between the germline ends. Germline V gene data show CDR1 as LNHDA and CDR2 as SQIVND (reference sequence). This CDR3 has 17 amino acids. The source material was memory CD4+ T cells sorted from blood. Subset in this sample: CD45RA-negative fraction. This TCR was sampled from a woman aged 25 to 39 in good health. V is TRBV19 and J is TRBJ1-5; D call uncertain. CDR3: CASSGRESYYSNQPQHF. As DNA, the CDR3 is TGTGCCAGTAGTGGCCGGGAGAGTTACTATAGCAATCAGCCCCAGCATTTT.